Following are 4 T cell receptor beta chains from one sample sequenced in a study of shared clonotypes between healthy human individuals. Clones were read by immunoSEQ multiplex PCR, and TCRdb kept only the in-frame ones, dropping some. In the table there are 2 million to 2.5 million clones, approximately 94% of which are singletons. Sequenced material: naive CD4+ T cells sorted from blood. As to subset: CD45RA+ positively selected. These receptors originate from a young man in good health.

CDR3 DNA: TGTGCCAGCTCACCACAGGGTCCGGGCGAGCAGTACTTC. Amino acid sequence: CASSPQGPGEQYF. The chain is built from TRBV18 and TRBJ2-7; D unclear. Germline lookup yields CDR1 KGHSH and CDR2 LQKENI. V lost 1 base and J lost 6, with 10 bases in between. The CDR3 covers 13 residues.

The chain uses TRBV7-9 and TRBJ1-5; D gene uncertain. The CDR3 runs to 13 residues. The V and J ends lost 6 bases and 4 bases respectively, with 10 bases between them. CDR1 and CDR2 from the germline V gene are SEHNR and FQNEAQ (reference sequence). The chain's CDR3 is CASRDDLNQPQHF. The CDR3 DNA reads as TGTGCCAGCAGGGATGACTTAAATCAGCCCCAGCATTTT.

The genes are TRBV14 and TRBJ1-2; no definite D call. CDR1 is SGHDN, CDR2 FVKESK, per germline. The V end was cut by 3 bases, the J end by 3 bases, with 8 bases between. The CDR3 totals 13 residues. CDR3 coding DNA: TGTGCCAGCAGCCAGGCTTGGGACTATGGCTACACCTTC. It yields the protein CASSQAWDYGYTF.

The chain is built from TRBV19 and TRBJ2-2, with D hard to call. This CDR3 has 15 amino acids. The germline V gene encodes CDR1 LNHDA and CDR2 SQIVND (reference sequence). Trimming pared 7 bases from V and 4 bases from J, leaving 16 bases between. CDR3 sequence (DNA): TGTGCCAGTACCTGGCGTGAAGGAATCACCGGGGAGCTGTTTTTT. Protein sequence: CASTWREGITGELFF.